This T cell receptor (beta chain) was recovered during a study of cytomegalovirus exposure and HLA in healthy donors. PCR used 60 Vbeta primers and 13 Jbeta primers. Here immunoSEQ multiplex PCR was the method, and the copy in TCRdb shows in-frame clones only, minus some. This sample has over 75,000 clones, with around 79% found just once. The J segment lost 2 bases and the V segment lost 6 bases, leaving 5 bases of the junction unmatched. Germline CDR1 is MNHNS and CDR2 is SASEGT. The CDR3 runs 15 residues. The chain couples TRBV6-1 to TRBJ2-3; 10 bases fit TRBD2. Sample: PBMCs. The clonotype originates from a female donor in good health and CMV-seronegative. The CDR3 DNA follows: TGTGCCAGCAGGATACTAGCGGGGAACACAGATACGCAGTATTTT. Protein product: CASRILAGNTDTQYF.